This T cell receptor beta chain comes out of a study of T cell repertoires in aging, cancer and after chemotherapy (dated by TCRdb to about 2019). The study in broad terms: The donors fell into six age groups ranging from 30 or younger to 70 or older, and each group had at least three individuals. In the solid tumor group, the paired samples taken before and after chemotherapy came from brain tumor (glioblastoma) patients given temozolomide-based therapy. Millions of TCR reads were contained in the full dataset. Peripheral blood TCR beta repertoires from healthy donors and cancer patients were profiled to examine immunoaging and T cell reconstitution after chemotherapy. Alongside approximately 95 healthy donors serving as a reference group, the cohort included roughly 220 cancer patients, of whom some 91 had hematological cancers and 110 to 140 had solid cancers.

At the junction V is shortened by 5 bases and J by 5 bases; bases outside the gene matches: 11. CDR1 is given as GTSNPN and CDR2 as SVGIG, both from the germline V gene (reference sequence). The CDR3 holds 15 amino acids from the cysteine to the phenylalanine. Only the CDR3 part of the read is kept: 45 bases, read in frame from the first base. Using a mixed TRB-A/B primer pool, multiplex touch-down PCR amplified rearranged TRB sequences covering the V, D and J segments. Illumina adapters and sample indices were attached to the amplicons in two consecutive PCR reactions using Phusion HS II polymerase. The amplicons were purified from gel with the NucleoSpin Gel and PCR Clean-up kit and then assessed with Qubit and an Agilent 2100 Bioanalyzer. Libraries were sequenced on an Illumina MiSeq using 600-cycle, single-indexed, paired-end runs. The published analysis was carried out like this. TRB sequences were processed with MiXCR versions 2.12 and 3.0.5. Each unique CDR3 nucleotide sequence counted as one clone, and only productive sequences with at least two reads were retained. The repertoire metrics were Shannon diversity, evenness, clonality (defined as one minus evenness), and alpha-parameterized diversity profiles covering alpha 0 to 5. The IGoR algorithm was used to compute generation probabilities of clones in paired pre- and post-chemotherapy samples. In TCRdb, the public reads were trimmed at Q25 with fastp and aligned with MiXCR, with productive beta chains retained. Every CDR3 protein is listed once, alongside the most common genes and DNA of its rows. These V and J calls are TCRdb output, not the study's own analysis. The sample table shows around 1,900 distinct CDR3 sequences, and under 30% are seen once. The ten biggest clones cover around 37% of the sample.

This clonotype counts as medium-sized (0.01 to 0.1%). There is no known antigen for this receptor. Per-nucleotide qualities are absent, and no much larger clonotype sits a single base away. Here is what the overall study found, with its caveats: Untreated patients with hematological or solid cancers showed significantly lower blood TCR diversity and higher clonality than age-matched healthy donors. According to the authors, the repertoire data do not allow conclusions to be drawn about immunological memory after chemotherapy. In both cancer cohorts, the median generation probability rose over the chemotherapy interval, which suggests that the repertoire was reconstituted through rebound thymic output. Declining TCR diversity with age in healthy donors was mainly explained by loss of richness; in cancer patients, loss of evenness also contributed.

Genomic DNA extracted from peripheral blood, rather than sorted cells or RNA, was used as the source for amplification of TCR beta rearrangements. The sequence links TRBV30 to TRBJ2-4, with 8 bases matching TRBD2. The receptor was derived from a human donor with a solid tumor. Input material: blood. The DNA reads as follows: TGTGCCTGGGCAAGATATAGCGGGATCCAAAACATTCAGTACTTC. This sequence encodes CAWARYSGIQNIQYF.